These 22 T cell receptor beta chains were all obtained from the same sample, sequenced in a study of technical replicates of blood from a few donors. Clones were read by immunoSEQ multiplex PCR, and TCRdb kept only the in-frame ones, dropping some. The table lists fewer than 90,000 clones, approximately 90% of them singletons, with approximately 0.39% in the top ten. Specimen: T cells isolated from PBMCs. The receptors originated from a human donor in good health.

The J gene is TRBJ2-3, the V gene TRBV7-2; TRBD1 is a possible D gene (6 bases). The V gene lost 4 bases and the J gene lost 4 bases, with 15 bases spanning the gap. This CDR3 is 15 amino acids long. Germline CDR1 is SGHTA and CDR2 is FQGNSA. In DNA, the CDR3 is TGTGCCAGCAGCTCCCGGACAGCCCGCTCAGATACGCAGTATTTT. Translation gives CASSSRTARSDTQYF.

This clone was detected a few times. V is TRBV29-1 and J is TRBJ1-1; 7 nucleotides line up with TRBD1. The CDR3 spans 10 residues. V trimming: 5 bases; J trimming: 8 bases; junction bases outside the gene matches: 2. Germline values: CDR1 SQVTM, CDR2 ANQGSEA. The CDR3 coding sequence is TGCAGCGTTCGGGGACAGGAAGCTTTCTTT. Residues: CSVRGQEAFF.

This rearrangement joins TRBV19 to TRBJ2-7; a weak D match, TRBD2 (6 bases). The germline V and J ends were trimmed by 1 base and 5 bases, with 9 bases remaining between them. Germline lookup yields CDR1 LNHDA and CDR2 SQIVND (reference sequence). This CDR3 is 13 amino acids long. CDR3 sequence reads: CASSIAEGNEQYF. In DNA form, the CDR3 reads TGTGCCAGTAGTATAGCGGAGGGAAACGAGCAGTACTTC.

This clone appeared a single time. The gene calls are TRBV6-1 and TRBJ1-2; 7 bases match TRBD1. V gave up 8 bases and J gave up 3 bases; unmatched junction bases: 3. The germline gives CDR1 MNHNS, CDR2 SASEGT. The CDR3 totals 12 residues. CDR3 protein: CASGTGDYGYTF. The DNA for the CDR3 is TGTGCCAGCGGTACAGGGGACTATGGCTACACCTTC.

The rearrangement uses TRBV30 and TRBJ2-1; the match to TRBD2 covers 8 bases. With 2 bases clipped from V and 10 bases from J, the junction kept 4 bases outside the gene matches. The germline CDR1 and CDR2 sequences are GTSNPN and SVGIG (reference sequence). The CDR3 runs to 12 residues. The CDR3 sequence is CAWSLAGGEQFF. The CDR3 DNA reads TGTGCCTGGAGTCTAGCGGGCGGGGAGCAGTTCTTC.

This chain joins TRBV6-5 and TRBJ1-4; D is undetermined. Germline loops: CDR1 MNHEY, CDR2 SVGAGI. CDR3 length: 14 amino acids. Trimming cost V 5 bases and J 1 base, with 8 bases left between them. The CDR3 DNA sequence: TGTGCCAGCAGTGCAAGCCTAACTAATGAAAAACTGTTTTTT. The encoded protein is CASSASLTNEKLFF.

Concerning this clone: One end of the junction does not line up with germline, which may come from a read error. The CDR3 loop is CASSLIAEETQYF. Here the CDR3 DNA reads TGTGCTAGCAGCTTGATAGCGGAAGAGACCCAGTACTTC. This chain joins TRBV7-7 and TRBJ2-5, with D possibly TRBD2 on 6 matching bases. Germline CDR1 is SSHAT and CDR2 is FNYEAQ (reference sequence). The CDR3 totals 13 residues.

This clone was recorded only once. The chain employs TRBV5-5 and TRBJ2-1; D possibly corresponds to TRBD1 (6 bases). V was shortened by 4 bases and J by 4 bases, with 15 bases between the two germline ends. The CDR3 spans 15 residues. Germline assignment: CDR1 SGHKS and CDR2 YYEKEE (reference sequence). The CDR3 DNA reads as TGTGCCAGCAGCACTTTAGGGGGAGTTTACAATGAGCAGTTCTTC. This translates into CASSTLGGVYNEQFF.

The J gene is TRBJ2-7, the V gene TRBV5-6; no clear D. The CDR3 is 12 residues long. Trimming stripped 0 bases from V and 6 bases from J, with 7 bases between. Germline V gene lookup returns CDR1 SGHDT and CDR2 YYEEEE. Here the CDR3 DNA reads TGTGCCAGCAGCTTGGGACTGTTCGAGCAGTACTTC. It encodes CASSLGLFEQYF.

V gene TRBV11-1 combines with J gene TRBJ2-5; TRBD1 matches at 7 bases. Trimming took 5 bases from V and 4 from J; bases not matched to a gene: 4. The germline CDR1 and CDR2 sequences are SGHAT and FQDESV (reference sequence). This CDR3 comprises 13 residues. As DNA, the CDR3 is TGTGCCAGCAGCGAGACAGGGTCAGAGACCCAGTACTTC. Protein product: CASSETGSETQYF.

V and J are TRBV27 and TRBJ1-5; TRBD1 matches 7 bases. After removal of 5 bases from V and 3 bases from J, the junction contained 7 bases not matched to a gene. CDR3 size: 15 residues. Germline CDR1 reads MNHEY; CDR2 reads SMNVEV (reference sequence). The CDR3 DNA reads as TGTGCCAGCAGTCGGGCGGGACAGTCCAATCAGCCCCAGCATTTT. It specifies CASSRAGQSNQPQHF.

The J gene is TRBJ1-5, the V gene TRBV18, with D maybe TRBD1 (6 bases). In germline, CDR1 is KGHSH, CDR2 LQKENI. This CDR3 contains 15 residues. V shed 3 bases and J shed 1 base, with 10 bases lying between them. Written as DNA, the CDR3 is TGTGCCAGCTCACCTACGGACAGAAGCAATCAGCCCCAGCATTTT. Translation: CASSPTDRSNQPQHF.

The CDR3 DNA sequence: TGTGCCAGCAGCTTACCACAGGGTAGAGGGACTGAAGCTTTCTTT. Protein: CASSLPQGRGTEAFF. The chain employs TRBV7-9 and TRBJ1-1, with D perhaps TRBD1 (6 bases). The germline CDR1 and CDR2 sequences are SEHNR and FQNEAQ (reference sequence). Trimming took off 2 bases at V and 5 bases at J, with 15 bases between the two ends. The CDR3 contains 15 residues.

The chain joins TRBV4-3 to TRBJ2-3; 9 bases are a match to TRBD2. The CDR3 is 16 amino acids. The germline CDR1 and CDR2 sequences are LGHNA and YSLEER. With V trimmed by 0 bases and J by 4 bases, 5 bases remained unmatched. The CDR3 nucleotides are TGCGCCAGCAGCCAAGAAACTAGCGGGCTACCAGATACGCAGTATTTT. Its translation is CASSQETSGLPDTQYF.

The chain links TRBV4-3 to TRBJ2-7, with 7 bases aligning to TRBD1. Germline CDR1 reads LGHNA; CDR2 reads YSLEER. There are 15 residues in the CDR3. J was trimmed by 0 bases and V by 2 bases; bases with no gene match: 4. The CDR3 bases are TGCGCCAGCAGCCAATGGACAGGAAGCTCCTACGAGCAGTACTTC. The encoded protein is CASSQWTGSSYEQYF.

The CDR3 spells CASSLASGSRREQFF. As DNA, the CDR3 is TGTGCCAGCAGCTTAGCTAGCGGGAGTAGGCGTGAGCAGTTCTTC. The chain uses TRBV7-6 and TRBJ2-1; the match to TRBD2 covers 9 bases. CDR1 and CDR2 from the germline V gene are SGHVS and FNYEAQ. CDR3 size: 15 residues. Trimming cost V 0 bases and J 9 bases; bases outside gene matches: 6.

This clone appeared once. The chain uses TRBV6-6 and TRBJ2-2; 9 nucleotides align to TRBD2. V lost 0 bases and J lost 7; bases outside the gene matches: 6. Germline values: CDR1 MNHNY, CDR2 SVGAGI (reference sequence). This CDR3 comprises 16 residues. CDR3 protein: CASSYSGGRAFGELFF. CDR3 DNA sequence: TGTGCCAGCAGTTACTCAGGCGGGAGGGCCTTCGGGGAGCTGTTTTTT.

The chain recombines TRBV6-6 with TRBJ2-3, with TRBD2 as a possible D gene (5 bases). Trimming took 6 bases from V and 0 from J, leaving 10 bases between them. Germline V CDR1 and CDR2: MNHNY, SVGAGI (reference sequence). This CDR3 region has 14 residues. The CDR3 loop reads CASSLAASTDTQYF. CDR3 nucleotide sequence: TGTGCCAGCAGCCTAGCAGCTAGCACAGATACGCAGTATTTT.

The chain has TRBV10-3 and TRBJ1-1; unclear D gene. V was cut by 4 bases and J by 1 base, with 7 bases left in between. Germline V gene lookup returns CDR1 ENHRY and CDR2 SYGVKD. This CDR3 has 13 amino acids. Here the CDR3 reads CAISVSGNTEAFF. The CDR3 DNA is TGTGCCATCAGTGTATCGGGGAACACTGAAGCTTTCTTT.

The chain links TRBV5-1 to TRBJ2-7; D is unresolved. Trimming took 0 bases from V and 3 from J, leaving 4 bases between them. Germline V gives CDR1 SGHRS, CDR2 YFSETQ. The CDR3 contains 12 residues. CDR3 loop: CASSLGGYEQYF. DNA of the CDR3: TGCGCCAGCAGCTTGGGCGGCTACGAGCAGTACTTC.

The V gene is TRBV6-6, the J gene TRBJ2-3; 9 bases are shared with TRBD1. The CDR3 has 16 amino acids. V was pared by 4 bases and J by 2 bases, with 7 bases of the junction left unmatched. Germline CDR1 and CDR2: MNHNY and SVGAGI (reference sequence). The CDR3 here is CASSSWTGDNTDTQYF. The DNA for the CDR3 is TGTGCCAGCAGTTCCTGGACAGGGGACAACACAGATACGCAGTATTTT.

The rearrangement links TRBV7-2 to TRBJ2-1; 7 positions match TRBD1. The CDR3 spans 13 residues. Germline values: CDR1 SGHTA, CDR2 FQGNSA. V gave up 9 bases and J gave up 5 bases; unmatched junction bases: 7. CDR3 region: CARTGLIDNEQFF. Here the CDR3 DNA reads TGTGCCAGGACAGGGTTGATTGACAATGAGCAGTTCTTC.